This T cell receptor beta chain appears in the sequencing data of a study of cytomegalovirus exposure and HLA in healthy donors. Findings of the study overall: The authors enumerated over 150 TCR beta chains as linked to cytomegalovirus. V- and J-gene trimming of TCR beta was linked (in a later analysis) to a missense DCLRE1C variant.

Both 60 Vbeta primers and 13 Jbeta primers went into the PCR. The method was immunoSEQ multiplex PCR; TCRdb's version includes in-frame clones alone and lacks a portion of them. The table records over 150,000 clones, roughly 79% of them present only once. In the case of this clone: The antigen remains unidentified.

The clonotype originates from a man younger than 35 in good health and CMV-seronegative. The material sequenced was PBMCs.

The CDR3 DNA reads as TGTGCCAGCAGTGACCCTGGGAGGACCGGTAATGAAAAACTGTTTTTT. This gives the protein CASSDPGRTGNEKLFF. The chain combines TRBV2 with TRBJ1-4; D gene ambiguous. Germline V gives CDR1 SNHLY, CDR2 FYNNEI. CDR3 length equals 16 residues. Trimming left V 3 bases short and J 4 bases short, with 15 bases between.